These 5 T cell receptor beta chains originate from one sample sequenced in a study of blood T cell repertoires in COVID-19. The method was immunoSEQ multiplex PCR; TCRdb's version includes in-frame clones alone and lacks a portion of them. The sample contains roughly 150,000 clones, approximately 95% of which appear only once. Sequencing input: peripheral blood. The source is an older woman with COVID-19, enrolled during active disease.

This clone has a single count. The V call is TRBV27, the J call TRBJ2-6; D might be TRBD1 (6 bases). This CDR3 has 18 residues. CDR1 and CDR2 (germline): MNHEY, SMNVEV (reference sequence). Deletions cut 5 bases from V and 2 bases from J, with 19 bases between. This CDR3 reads CASSAYRVRMTGANVLTF. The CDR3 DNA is TGTGCCAGCAGTGCCTACAGGGTCCGTATGACTGGGGCCAACGTCCTGACTTTC.

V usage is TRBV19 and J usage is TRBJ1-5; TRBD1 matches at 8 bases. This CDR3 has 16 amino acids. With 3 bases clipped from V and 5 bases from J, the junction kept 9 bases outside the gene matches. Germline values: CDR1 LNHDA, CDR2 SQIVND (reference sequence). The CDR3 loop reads CASSIGGQGGYQPQHF. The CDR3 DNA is TGTGCCAGTAGTATCGGAGGACAGGGAGGGTATCAGCCCCAGCATTTT.

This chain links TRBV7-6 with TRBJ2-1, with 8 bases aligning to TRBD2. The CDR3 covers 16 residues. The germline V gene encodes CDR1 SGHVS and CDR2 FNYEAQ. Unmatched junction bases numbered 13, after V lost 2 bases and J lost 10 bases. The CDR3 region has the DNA TGTGCCAGCAGCTTAAGGGTATTAAGCGGGGGCCGGGAGCAGTTCTTC. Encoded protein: CASSLRVLSGGREQFF. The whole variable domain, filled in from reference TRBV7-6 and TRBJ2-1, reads GAGVSQSPRYKVTKRGQDVALRCDPISGHVSLYWYRQALGQGPEFLTYFNYEAQQDKSGLPNDRFSAERPEGSISTLTIQRTEQRDSAMYRCASSLRVLSGGREQFFGPGTRLTVL.

CDR3 sequence (DNA): TGCGCCAGCAGCTTAGAGGCTCCGTCCAATTCACCCCTCCACTTT. Translating it yields CASSLEAPSNSPLHF. The chain carries TRBV5-1 and TRBJ1-6; D call uncertain. CDR3 length equals 15 residues. V was clipped by 2 bases and J by 7 bases, with 13 bases between them. Germline CDR1 is SGHRS and CDR2 is YFSETQ.

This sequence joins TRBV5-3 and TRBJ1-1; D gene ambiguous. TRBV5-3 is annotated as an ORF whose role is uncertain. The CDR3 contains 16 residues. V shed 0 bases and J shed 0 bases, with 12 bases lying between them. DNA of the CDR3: TGTGCCAGAAGCTTGGTCTTTGCCAGGCTGAACACTGAAGCTTTCTTT. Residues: CARSLVFARLNTEAFF.